The clone carrying this T cell receptor beta chain was seen only a few times. V dropped 4 bases and J dropped 7 bases, with 12 bases sitting between them. The germline CDR1 and CDR2 sequences are SGHRS and YFSETQ. The CDR3 contains 13 residues. The data belong to a study of blood T cell repertoires in COVID-19. Study at large: COVID-19 samples from acute and convalescent phases originated in the United States, Italy and Spain. PBMCs, B-cell-depleted T cells, or T cells were the source of the cDNA or gDNA that made up the material.

Methods used by the authors: Reference gene primer amplification gave estimated nucleated cell counts. The table came from immunoSEQ multiplex PCR; TCRdb's copy has only in-frame clones and leaves some out. V, J and clone size are taken as reported in that table, and D and trimming were inferred from the DNA itself. The data hold some 250,000 clones, with more than 75% observed a single time. The genes are TRBV5-1 and TRBJ2-1; the D gene is possibly TRBD1 (6 bases). Input material: peripheral blood. The TCR sequence derives from a woman aged 30 to 39 who had recovered from COVID-19. The CDR3 loop reads CASSDKQGNEQFF. The CDR3 DNA is TGCGCCAGCAGCGACAAACAGGGTAATGAGCAGTTCTTC.